The 21 T cell receptor beta chains below come from one sample, sequenced in a study of CD8+ T cells in alopecia areata. The treatment denotes: oral pan-JAK inhibitor, 5-10 mg twice daily. Extracted RNA was reverse transcribed into cDNA, the sequencing template. Libraries were prepared by immunoSEQ multiplex PCR; TCRdb keeps only in-frame clonotypes and omits some of them. Among 120,000 or so clones, roughly 55% were seen once, and the ten largest hold around 5.7%. The specimen comprised CD4+ T cells sorted from blood, sampled at week 4, from a patient treated with tofacitinib. The receptors stem from a human donor with alopecia areata.

The chain is built from TRBV12-5 and TRBJ2-5; 9 nucleotides match TRBD1. The CDR3 loop spans 14 amino acids. The V gene's germline CDR1 is LGHNT and CDR2 FRNRAP. With V trimmed by 4 bases and J by 5 bases, 5 bases remained unmatched. This chain's CDR3 is CASGSTGGSETQYF. CDR3 sequence (DNA): TGTGCTAGTGGTTCTACAGGGGGCTCGGAGACCCAGTACTTC.

This clone was found a few times. The rearrangement uses TRBV14 and TRBJ2-5; D call uncertain. Looked up from germline, CDR1 is SGHDN and CDR2 is FVKESK. Trimming pared 2 bases from V and 2 bases from J, leaving 0 bases between. The length of the CDR3 is 11 residues. The CDR3 DNA reads as TGTGCCAGCAGCCAACAAGAGACCCAGTACTTC. It codes for CASSQQETQYF.

The rearrangement uses TRBV28 and TRBJ2-7; D remains unclear. This CDR3 is 16 amino acids long. CDR1 is MDHEN, CDR2 SYDVKM, per germline. V dropped 4 bases and J dropped 1 base, with 17 bases sitting between them. In nucleotides, the CDR3 is TGTGCCAGCAGTTCCCCAAACATCCTGTATTCCTACGAGCAGTACTTC. Translating gives CASSSPNILYSYEQYF.

As concerns this clone: Mismatch with germline at one junction end may stem from a read error. The rearrangement uses TRBV9 and TRBJ1-2, with D perhaps TRBD1 (5 bases). Per germline, CDR1 SGDLS and CDR2 YYNGEE. The CDR3 loop spans 16 amino acids. CDR3 DNA sequence: TGCGCCAGCAATGTGGGAGCAGGGTCAATGTCTGTTGGCTACACCTTC. Translation gives CASNVGAGSMSVGYTF.

A few counts support this clone. The chain is built from TRBV29-1 and TRBJ1-2; TRBD1 agrees at 8 bases. This CDR3 has 12 residues. Germline V gene lookup returns CDR1 SQVTM and CDR2 ANQGSEA. V was clipped by 8 bases and J by 4 bases; unmatched bases: 6. CDR3 sequence (DNA): TGCAGCACAGGACAGGGCGGCTATGGCTACACCTTC. Protein sequence: CSTGQGGYGYTF.

The rearrangement links TRBV29-1 to TRBJ2-7, with TRBD1 matching over 8 bases. The J segment lost 3 bases and the V segment lost 4 bases, leaving 8 bases of the junction unmatched. Germline V lookup: CDR1 SQVTM, CDR2 ANQGSEA. The CDR3 consists of 14 residues. This CDR3 is CSVVWDRIIYEQYF. CDR3 in DNA: TGCAGCGTTGTTTGGGACAGGATCATCTACGAGCAGTACTTC.

This chain uses TRBV30 with TRBJ2-7; unclear D gene. There are 14 residues in the CDR3. Trimming removed 3 bases at V and 3 bases at J, with 15 bases between. Germline-derived CDR1 and CDR2 are GTSNPN and SVGIG (reference sequence). CDR3 sequence (DNA): TGTGCCTGGAGCGAGGTCCCCGTCTACTACGAGCAGTACTTC. It encodes CAWSEVPVYYEQYF. The full variable domain, completed using reference TRBV30 and TRBJ2-7, is SQTIHQWPATLVQPVGSPLSLECTVEGTSNPNLYWYRQAAGRGLQLLFYSVGIGQISSEVPQNLSASRPQDRQFILSSKKLLLSDSGFYLCAWSEVPVYYEQYFGPGTRLTVT.

J is TRBJ2-3 and V is TRBV5-1, with D tentatively TRBD1 or TRBD2 (6 bases each). The germline V and J ends were trimmed by 0 bases and 6 bases, with 17 bases remaining between them. CDR1 is SGHRS and CDR2 is YFSETQ in the germline V gene. The CDR3 extends over 16 amino acids. For the CDR3, the DNA is TGCGCCAGCAGCTTGGGCCTCGGGGGCTCTGGGGATACGCAGTATTTT. Its translation: CASSLGLGGSGDTQYF. Complete variable domain (other parts from reference TRBV5-1 and TRBJ2-3): KAGVTQTPRYLIKTRGQQVTLSCSPISGHRSVSWYQQTPGQGLQFLFEYFSETQRNKGNFPGRFSGRQFSNSRSEMNVSTLELGDSALYLCASSLGLGGSGDTQYFGPGTRLTVL.

Note on this clone: This specimen includes other DNA sequences encoding the same CDR3. V is TRBV7-2 and J is TRBJ2-5, with 9 bases fitting TRBD2. This CDR3 has 15 amino acids. The V gene end was trimmed by 3 bases and the J gene end by 5 bases; junction bases not matched to a gene: 7. Germline V CDR1 and CDR2: SGHTA, FQGNSA. The CDR3 sequence: CASSLVSGGWETQYF. CDR3 DNA sequence: TGTGCCAGCAGCTTGGTTAGCGGGGGATGGGAGACCCAGTACTTC.

The V call is TRBV2, the J call TRBJ1-1, with no clear D. Trimming removed 4 bases from V and 1 base from J, with 7 bases in between. The germline V gene encodes CDR1 SNHLY and CDR2 FYNNEI. The CDR3 is made up of 13 amino acids. The CDR3 nucleotides read TGTGCCAGCAGTGGAGAACAGAACACTGAAGCTTTCTTT. This translates into CASSGEQNTEAFF.

Here the CDR3 DNA reads TGCGCCAGCAGCTTTGAGGGTGCTGAAGCTTTCTTT. Translation gives CASSFEGAEAFF. The chain employs TRBV5-1 and TRBJ1-1; D unresolved. The V end was cut by 2 bases, the J end by 6 bases, with 8 bases between. Germline V gene sequence: CDR1 SGHRS, CDR2 YFSETQ. CDR3 length: 12 amino acids.

The chain has TRBV18 and TRBJ2-6, with D hard to call. Per the germline V gene, CDR1 is KGHSH and CDR2 is LQKENI. The V gene lost 3 bases and the J gene lost 0 bases, with 9 bases spanning the gap. This CDR3 contains 16 residues. Written as DNA, the CDR3 is TGTGCCAGCTCACCTAACAGTCGCTCTGGGGCCAACGTCCTGACTTTC. It codes for CASSPNSRSGANVLTF. Combining the CDR3 with reference TRBV18 and TRBJ2-6 gives the whole variable domain NAGVMQNPRHLVRRRGQEARLRCSPMKGHSHVYWYRQLPEEGLKFMVYLQKENIIDESGMPKERFSAEFPKEGPSILRIQQVVRGDSAAYFCASSPNSRSGANVLTFGAGSRLTVL.

As DNA, the CDR3 is TGTGCCAGCAGGCCCGGACAGGGGGCGAACTACGAGCAGTACTTC. Its protein is CASRPGQGANYEQYF. The chain couples TRBV7-2 to TRBJ2-7; 11 nucleotides line up with TRBD1. Germline trimming cut 6 bases from V and 3 bases from J; bases unmatched to any gene: 7. Germline CDR1 is SGHTA and CDR2 is FQGNSA. This CDR3 spans 15 amino acids.

This clone appeared a few times. The chain combines TRBV29-1 with TRBJ2-7, with D possibly being TRBD2 (6 bases). Between the trimmed V and J ends, which lost 4 bases and 7 bases, there was a span of 14 bases. Looked up from germline, CDR1 is SQVTM and CDR2 is ANQGSEA. There are 12 residues in the CDR3. Here the CDR3 DNA reads TGCAGCGTTGGTACTAGCCCGGGGGAGCAGTACTTC. Amino acid sequence: CSVGTSPGEQYF.

The V call is TRBV30, the J call TRBJ2-1; possibly TRBD1 or TRBD2 for D (5 bases each). The ends were cut back, 5 bases at V and 4 bases at J, with 18 bases in the middle. The CDR3 covers 15 residues. Germline CDR1 GTSNPN, CDR2 SVGIG (reference sequence). CDR3 bases: TGTGCCTGGCTTGACTCGGGGCTCCCGTACAATGAGCAGTTCTTC. It encodes CAWLDSGLPYNEQFF. The full variable domain, rest sourced from reference TRBV30 and TRBJ2-1, is SQTIHQWPATLVQPVGSPLSLECTVEGTSNPNLYWYRQAAGRGLQLLFYSVGIGQISSEVPQNLSASRPQDRQFILSSKKLLLSDSGFYLCAWLDSGLPYNEQFFGPGTRLTVL.

This clone was seen a few times. CDR3 nucleotides: TGTGCCAGCAGTTTAGGTGGGCTTGGCCCAGATACGCAGTATTTT. It translates to CASSLGGLGPDTQYF. J is TRBJ2-3 and V is TRBV28; no reliable D call. V dropped 2 bases and J dropped 4 bases, with 13 bases sitting between them. The CDR3 extends over 15 amino acids. Germline V CDR1 and CDR2: MDHEN, SYDVKM. Combining the CDR3 with reference TRBV28 and TRBJ2-3 gives the whole variable domain DVKVTQSSRYLVKRTGEKVFLECVQDMDHENMFWYRQDPGLGLRLIYFSYDVKMKEKGDIPEGYSVSREKKERFSLILESASTNQTSMYLCASSLGGLGPDTQYFGPGTRLTVL.

This chain connects TRBV4-1 to TRBJ1-2; D uncertain. The V gene lost 0 bases and the J gene lost 7 bases, with 9 bases spanning the gap. This CDR3 has 13 amino acids. CDR1 MGHRA and CDR2 YSYEKL come from the germline V gene. The CDR3 loop is CASSQETGSGYTF. The CDR3 bases are TGCGCCAGCAGCCAAGAAACGGGGTCTGGCTACACCTTC.

This chain uses TRBV7-3 with TRBJ2-2, with 7 bases fitting TRBD2. The length of the CDR3 is 15 residues. Per the germline V gene, CDR1 is SGHTA and CDR2 is FQGTGA. The V and J ends lost 5 bases and 2 bases, in that order; junction bases with no gene match: 5. CDR3 loop: CASSPGGDNTGELFF. CDR3 nucleotides: TGTGCCAGCAGCCCGGGGGGAGATAACACCGGGGAGCTGTTTTTT.

The rearrangement joins TRBV9 to TRBJ2-2, with D possibly TRBD1 on 6 matching bases. Germline CDR1 SGDLS, CDR2 YYNGEE. Trimming removed 4 bases at V and 3 bases at J, with 13 bases between. The CDR3 has 15 amino acids. CDR3 residues: CASSRQGQYTGELFF. The CDR3 region has the DNA TGTGCCAGCAGCCGCCAGGGGCAGTACACCGGGGAGCTGTTTTTT.

J is TRBJ1-5 and V is TRBV30; D is ambiguous. The ends were cut back, 1 base at V and 0 bases at J, with 7 bases in the middle. The CDR3 has 14 residues. Germline V gene lookup returns CDR1 GTSNPN and CDR2 SVGIG (reference sequence). The CDR3 protein is CAWSETYSNQPQHF. CDR3 sequence (DNA): TGTGCCTGGAGTGAAACGTATAGCAATCAGCCCCAGCATTTT.

The gene calls are TRBV7-2 and TRBJ1-2, with 10 positions matching TRBD1. The V segment lost 5 bases and the J segment 1 base; nucleotides outside the gene matches: 7. This CDR3 spans 16 amino acids. Germline CDR1 reads SGHTA; CDR2 reads FQGNSA. This CDR3 reads CASSVGQGWSNYGYTF. The DNA for the CDR3 is TGTGCCAGCAGCGTGGGACAGGGGTGGAGTAACTATGGCTACACCTTC.